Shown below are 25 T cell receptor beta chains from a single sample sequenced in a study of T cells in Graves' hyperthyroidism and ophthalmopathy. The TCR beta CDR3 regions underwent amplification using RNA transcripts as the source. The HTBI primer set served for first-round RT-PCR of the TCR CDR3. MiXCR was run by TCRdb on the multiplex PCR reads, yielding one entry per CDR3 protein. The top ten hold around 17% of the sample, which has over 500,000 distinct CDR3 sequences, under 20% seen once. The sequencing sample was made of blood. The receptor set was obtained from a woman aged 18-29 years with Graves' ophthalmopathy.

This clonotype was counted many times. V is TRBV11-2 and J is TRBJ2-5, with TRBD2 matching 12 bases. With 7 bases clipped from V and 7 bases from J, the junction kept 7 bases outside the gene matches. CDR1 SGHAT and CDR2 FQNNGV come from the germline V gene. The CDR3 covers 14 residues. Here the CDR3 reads CASKTTSGSVTQYF. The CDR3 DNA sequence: TGTGCCAGCAAAACGACTAGCGGGAGTGTGACCCAGTACTTC. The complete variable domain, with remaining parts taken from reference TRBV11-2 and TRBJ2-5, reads EAGVAQSPRYKIIEKRQSVAFWCNPISGHATLYWYQQILGQGPKLLIQFQNNGVVDDSQLPKDRFSAERLKGVDSTLKIQPAKLEDSAVYLCASKTTSGSVTQYFGPGTRLLVL.

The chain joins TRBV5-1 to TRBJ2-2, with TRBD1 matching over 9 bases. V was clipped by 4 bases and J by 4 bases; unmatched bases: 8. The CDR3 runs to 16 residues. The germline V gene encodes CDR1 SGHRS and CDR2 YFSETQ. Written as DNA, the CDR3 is TGCGCCAGCAGCCACCGGACAGGGGAGAGCACCGGGGAGCTGTTTTTT. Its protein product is CASSHRTGESTGELFF.

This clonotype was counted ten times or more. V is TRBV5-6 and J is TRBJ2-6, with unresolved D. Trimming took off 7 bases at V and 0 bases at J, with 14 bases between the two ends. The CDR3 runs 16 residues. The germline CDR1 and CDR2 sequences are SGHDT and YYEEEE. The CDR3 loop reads CASGELGVSGANVLTF. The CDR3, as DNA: TGTGCCAGCGGCGAGCTGGGTGTCTCTGGGGCCAACGTCCTGACTTTC.

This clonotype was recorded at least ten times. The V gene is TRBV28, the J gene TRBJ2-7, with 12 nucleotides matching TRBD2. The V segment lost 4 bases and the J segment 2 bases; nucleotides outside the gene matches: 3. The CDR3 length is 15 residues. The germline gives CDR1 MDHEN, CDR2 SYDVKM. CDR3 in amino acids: CASSSASGRAYEQYF. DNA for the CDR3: TGTGCCAGCAGTTCCGCTAGCGGGAGGGCCTACGAGCAGTACTTC. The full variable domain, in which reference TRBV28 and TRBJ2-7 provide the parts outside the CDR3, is DVKVTQSSRYLVKRTGEKVFLECVQDMDHENMFWYRQDPGLGLRLIYFSYDVKMKEKGDIPEGYSVSREKKERFSLILESASTNQTSMYLCASSSASGRAYEQYFGPGTRLTVT.

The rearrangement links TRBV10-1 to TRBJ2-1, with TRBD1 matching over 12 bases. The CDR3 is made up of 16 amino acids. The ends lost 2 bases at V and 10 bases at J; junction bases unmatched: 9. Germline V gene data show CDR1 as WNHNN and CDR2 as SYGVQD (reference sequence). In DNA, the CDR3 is TGCGCCAGCAGTGAGCATCGGGGGACAGGGGGCAGGGAGCAGTTCTTC. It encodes CASSEHRGTGGREQFF.

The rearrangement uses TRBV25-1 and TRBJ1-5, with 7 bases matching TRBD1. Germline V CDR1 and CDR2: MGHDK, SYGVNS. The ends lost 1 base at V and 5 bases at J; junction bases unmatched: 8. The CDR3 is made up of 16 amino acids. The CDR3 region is CASSEWDDREDQPQHF. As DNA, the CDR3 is TGTGCCAGCAGTGAATGGGACGACAGGGAGGATCAGCCCCAGCATTTT.

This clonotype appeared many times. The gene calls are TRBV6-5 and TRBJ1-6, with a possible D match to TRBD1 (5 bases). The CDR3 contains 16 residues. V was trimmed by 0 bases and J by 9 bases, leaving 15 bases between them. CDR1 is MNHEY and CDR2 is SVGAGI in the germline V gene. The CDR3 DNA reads TGTGCCAGCAGTTACTCGATAGCCGCCGGGGGTTCACCCCTCCACTTT. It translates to CASSYSIAAGGSPLHF.

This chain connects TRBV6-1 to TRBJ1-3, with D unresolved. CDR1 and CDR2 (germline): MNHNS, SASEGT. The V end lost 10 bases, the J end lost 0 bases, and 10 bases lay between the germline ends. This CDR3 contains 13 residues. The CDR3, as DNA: TGTGCCACACTCTCGAGCTCTGGAAACACCATATATTTT. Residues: CATLSSSGNTIYF.

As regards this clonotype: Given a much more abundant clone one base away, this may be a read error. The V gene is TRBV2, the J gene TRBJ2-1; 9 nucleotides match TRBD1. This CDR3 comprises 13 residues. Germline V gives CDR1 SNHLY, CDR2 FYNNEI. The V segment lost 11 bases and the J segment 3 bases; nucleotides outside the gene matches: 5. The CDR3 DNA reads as TGTGCCGGCCGGGACAGGGTCTACAATGAGCAGTTCTTC. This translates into CAGRDRVYNEQFF.

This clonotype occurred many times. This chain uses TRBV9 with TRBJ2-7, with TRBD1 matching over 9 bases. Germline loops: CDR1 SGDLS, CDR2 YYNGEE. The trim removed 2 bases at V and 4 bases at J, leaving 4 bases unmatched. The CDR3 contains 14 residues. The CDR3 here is CASSVHGQGYEQYF. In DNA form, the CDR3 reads TGTGCCAGCAGCGTCCATGGACAGGGGTACGAGCAGTACTTC. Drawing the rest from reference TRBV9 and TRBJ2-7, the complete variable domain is DSGVTQTPKHLITATGQRVTLRCSPRSGDLSVYWYQQSLDQGLQFLIQYYNGEERAKGNILERFSAQQFPDLHSELNLSSLELGDSALYFCASSVHGQGYEQYFGPGTRLTVT.

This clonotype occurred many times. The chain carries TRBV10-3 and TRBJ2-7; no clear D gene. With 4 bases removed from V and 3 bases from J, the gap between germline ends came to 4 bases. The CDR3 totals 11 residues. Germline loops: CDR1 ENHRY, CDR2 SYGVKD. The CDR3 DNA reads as TGTGCCATCAGTGTCAGCTACGAGCAGTACTTC. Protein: CAISVSYEQYF.

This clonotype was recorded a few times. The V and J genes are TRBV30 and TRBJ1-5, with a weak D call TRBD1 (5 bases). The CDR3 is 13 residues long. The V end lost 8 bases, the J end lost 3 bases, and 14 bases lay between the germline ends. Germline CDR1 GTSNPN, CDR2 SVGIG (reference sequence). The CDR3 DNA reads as TGTGCCGTGGGGACGAGAAACAATCAGCCCCAGCATTTT. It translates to CAVGTRNNQPQHF.

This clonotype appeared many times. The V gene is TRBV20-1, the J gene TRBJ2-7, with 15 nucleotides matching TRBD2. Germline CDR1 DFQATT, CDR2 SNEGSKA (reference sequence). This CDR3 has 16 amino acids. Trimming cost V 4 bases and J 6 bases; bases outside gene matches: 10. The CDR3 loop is CSANSGTSGRKVEQYF. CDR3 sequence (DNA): TGCAGTGCTAATTCCGGGACTAGCGGGAGGAAGGTCGAGCAGTACTTC.

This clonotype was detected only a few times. The CDR3 DNA reads TGTGCCAGCAGCCCCCAGGGAGGGTACGAAAAACTGTTTTTT. It specifies CASSPQGGYEKLFF. The chain uses TRBV7-6 and TRBJ1-4, with D tentatively TRBD1 (5 bases). V was shortened by 5 bases and J by 8 bases, with 15 bases between the two germline ends. This CDR3 has 14 residues. Germline CDR1 and CDR2: SGHVS and FNYEAQ.

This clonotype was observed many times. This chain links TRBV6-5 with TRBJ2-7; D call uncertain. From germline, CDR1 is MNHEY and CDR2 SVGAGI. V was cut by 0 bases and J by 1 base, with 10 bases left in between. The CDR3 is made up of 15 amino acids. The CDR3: CASSYSSQRSYEQYF. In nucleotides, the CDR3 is TGTGCCAGCAGTTACTCGAGTCAGAGATCCTACGAGCAGTACTTC.

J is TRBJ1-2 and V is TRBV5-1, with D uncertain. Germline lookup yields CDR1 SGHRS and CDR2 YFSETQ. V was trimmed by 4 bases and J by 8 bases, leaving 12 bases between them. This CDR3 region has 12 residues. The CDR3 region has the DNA TGCGCCAGCAGCCCCGACAAATCGGGCTACACCTTC. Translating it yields CASSPDKSGYTF.

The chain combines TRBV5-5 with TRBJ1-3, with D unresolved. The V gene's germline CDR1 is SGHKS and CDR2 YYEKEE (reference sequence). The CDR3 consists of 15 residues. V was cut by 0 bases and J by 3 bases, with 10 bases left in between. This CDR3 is CASSLEENGGNTIYF. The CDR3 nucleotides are TGTGCCAGCAGCTTGGAAGAGAACGGTGGAAACACCATATATTTT.

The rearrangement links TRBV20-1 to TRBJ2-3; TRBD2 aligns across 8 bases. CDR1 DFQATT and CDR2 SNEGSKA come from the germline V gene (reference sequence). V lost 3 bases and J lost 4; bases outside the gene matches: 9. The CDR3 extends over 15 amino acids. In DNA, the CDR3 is TGCAGTGCTAGGGGACCGGGACTAGTGTCAGATACGCAGTATTTT. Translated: CSARGPGLVSDTQYF.

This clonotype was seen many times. CDR3 protein: CASSYSGTGVDEQYF. The CDR3 nucleotides are TGTGCCAGCAGTTACTCTGGGACAGGGGTTGACGAGCAGTACTTC. The rearrangement links TRBV6-6 to TRBJ2-7, with 10 bases lining up with TRBD1. V was pared by 0 bases and J by 5 bases, with 4 bases of the junction left unmatched. Per germline, CDR1 MNHNY and CDR2 SVGAGI (reference sequence). CDR3 size: 15 residues.

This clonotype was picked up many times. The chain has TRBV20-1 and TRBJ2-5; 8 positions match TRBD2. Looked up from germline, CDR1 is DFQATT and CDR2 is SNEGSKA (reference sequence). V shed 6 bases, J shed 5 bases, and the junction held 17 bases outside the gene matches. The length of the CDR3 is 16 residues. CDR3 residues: CSAQLPGLGPTETQYF. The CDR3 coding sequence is TGCAGTGCCCAATTACCGGGACTAGGTCCGACGGAGACCCAGTACTTC.

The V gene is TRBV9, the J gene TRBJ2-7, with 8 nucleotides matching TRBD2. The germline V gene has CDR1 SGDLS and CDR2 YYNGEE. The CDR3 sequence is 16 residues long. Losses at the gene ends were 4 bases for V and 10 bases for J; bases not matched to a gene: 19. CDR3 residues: CASSTKVIAGSVEQYF. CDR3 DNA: TGTGCCAGCAGCACAAAGGTAATAGCGGGGTCAGTGGAACAGTACTTC.

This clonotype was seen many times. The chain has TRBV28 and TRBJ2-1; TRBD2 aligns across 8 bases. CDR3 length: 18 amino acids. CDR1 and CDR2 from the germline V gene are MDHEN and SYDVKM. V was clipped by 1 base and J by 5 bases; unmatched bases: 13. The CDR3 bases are TGTGCCAGCAGTTTATACGCACATAGCGGGACGAAAGACAATGAGCAGTTCTTC. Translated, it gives CASSLYAHSGTKDNEQFF.

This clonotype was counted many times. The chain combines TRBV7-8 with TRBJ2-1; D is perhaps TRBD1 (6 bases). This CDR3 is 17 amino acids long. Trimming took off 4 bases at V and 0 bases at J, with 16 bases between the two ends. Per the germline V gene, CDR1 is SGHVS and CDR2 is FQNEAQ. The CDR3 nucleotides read TGTGCCAGCAGCTCGAACCCTCAGGGGAGCTCCTACAATGAGCAGTTCTTC. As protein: CASSSNPQGSSYNEQFF.

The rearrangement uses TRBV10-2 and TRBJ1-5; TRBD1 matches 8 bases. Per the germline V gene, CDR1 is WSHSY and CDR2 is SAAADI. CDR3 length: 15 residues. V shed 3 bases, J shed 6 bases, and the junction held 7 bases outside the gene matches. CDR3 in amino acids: CASSEQGVLGQPQHF. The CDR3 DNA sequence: TGCGCCAGCAGTGAACAGGGGGTACTTGGTCAGCCCCAGCATTTT.

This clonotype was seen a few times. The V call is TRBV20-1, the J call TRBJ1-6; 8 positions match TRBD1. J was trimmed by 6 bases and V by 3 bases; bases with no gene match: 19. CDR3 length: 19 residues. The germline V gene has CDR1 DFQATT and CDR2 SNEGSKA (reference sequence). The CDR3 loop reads CSARLSVPQGALGNSPLHF. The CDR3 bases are TGCAGTGCTAGGCTTTCGGTACCGCAGGGGGCGTTGGGTAATTCACCCCTCCACTTT.